This T cell receptor (beta chain) was obtained from a study of cytomegalovirus exposure and HLA in healthy donors. The overall study: Among the roughly 370 genotyped donors, around 81% were placed in the Caucasian-associated ancestry cluster. Study-wide results and caveats: As immune exposure information, only CMV serostatus was available.

A note on this clone: The antigen is not known.

Germline CDR1 LNHDA, CDR2 SQIVND (reference sequence). V was pared by 9 bases and J by 1 base, with 10 bases between. The CDR3 is made up of 13 amino acids. Primers included in the PCR were 60 Vbeta and 13 Jbeta primers. Measured with immunoSEQ multiplex PCR; TCRdb has only the in-frame clones, and not every one. The top ten clones hold more than 9% of a sample with about 52,000 clones, approximately 72% of them seen once. The V call is TRBV19, the J call TRBJ1-3; D unresolved. Sequencing input: PBMCs. The origin of this receptor is a woman in her fifties or sixties in good health and CMV-seronegative. CDR3 residues: CASPSGSGNTIYF. The CDR3 DNA reads as TGTGCCAGCCCAAGCGGTTCTGGAAACACCATATATTTT.